A single sample gave rise to the 15 T cell receptor beta chains below, sequenced in a study of T cells in Graves' hyperthyroidism and ophthalmopathy. Amplification of TCR beta CDR3 regions was performed using RNA transcripts as template. RT-PCR in the first round (using the HTBI primer set) targeted the TCR CDR3. TCRdb reprocessed the multiplex PCR reads via MiXCR and lists one record per CDR3 protein. This sample has around 500,000 distinct CDR3 sequences, with 15% to 20% found just once. Material for sequencing was blood. All receptors derive from a woman aged 25 to 39 with Graves' ophthalmopathy.

This clonotype was seen at least ten times. The gene calls are TRBV10-3 and TRBJ1-1; a weak D match, TRBD1 (5 bases). Germline CDR1 is ENHRY and CDR2 is SYGVKD. This CDR3 contains 14 residues. The V end was cut by 0 bases, the J end by 2 bases, with 7 bases between. CDR3 in amino acids: CAISESGGNTEAFF. In DNA form, the CDR3 reads TGTGCCATCAGTGAGTCTGGGGGAAACACTGAAGCTTTCTTT.

This clonotype was counted a single time. The chain joins TRBV18 to TRBJ2-1; D gene ambiguous. The germline V and J ends were trimmed by 2 bases and 8 bases, with 10 bases remaining between them. CDR3 size: 13 residues. Germline-derived CDR1 and CDR2 are KGHSH and LQKENI. The CDR3, as DNA: TGTGCCAGCTCACCAGGGTCCCGGGATGAGCAGTTCTTC. Its protein product is CASSPGSRDEQFF.

This clonotype has only a few counts. The gene calls are TRBV18 and TRBJ2-7; tentatively, D is TRBD1 (5 bases). The germline CDR1 and CDR2 sequences are KGHSH and LQKENI. The CDR3 runs 13 residues. The ends were cut back, 4 bases at V and 5 bases at J, with 12 bases in the middle. CDR3 protein: CASSQLGRDEQYF. The DNA for the CDR3 is TGTGCCAGCTCACAATTAGGCAGGGACGAGCAGTACTTC.

V and J are TRBV24-1 and TRBJ2-3, with D possibly matching TRBD2 (5 bases). Germline-derived CDR1 and CDR2 are KGHDR and SFDVKD. The CDR3 is 16 residues long. Trimming cost V 3 bases and J 5 bases, with 17 bases left between them. DNA of the CDR3: TGTGCCACCAGTGATGTCAGACTAAACATCGGAGATACGCAGTATTTT. Residues: CATSDVRLNIGDTQYF.

This clonotype appeared many times. V and J are TRBV29-1 and TRBJ2-3, with 10 bases that match TRBD2. CDR1 is SQVTM and CDR2 is ANQGSEA in the germline V gene. V was pared by 3 bases and J by 4 bases, with 10 bases of the junction left unmatched. CDR3 length: 16 amino acids. CDR3 residues: CSVDGASGSTPDTQYF. In DNA form, the CDR3 reads TGCAGCGTTGACGGGGCTAGCGGGAGTACTCCAGATACGCAGTATTTT.

As for this clonotype: This may be a read error: a much more frequent sequence differs by one nucleotide. The CDR3 carries no conserved terminal phenylalanine or tryptophan, so it likely arises from a read error. The V and J genes are TRBV7-9 and TRBJ2-5, with no clear D. V dropped 0 bases and J dropped 6 bases, with 5 bases sitting between them. The CDR3 runs 12 residues. Germline V CDR1 and CDR2: SEHNR, FQNEAQ (reference sequence). CDR3 coding DNA: TGTGCCAGCAGCTTAGCAGAAAAGACCCAGTACCTC. It is translated as CASSLAEKTQYL.

This clonotype was seen a few times. The chain combines TRBV7-9 with TRBJ1-2; D is unresolved. Between the trimmed V and J ends, which lost 2 bases and 8 bases, there was a span of 9 bases. CDR1 and CDR2 (germline): SEHNR, FQNEAQ (reference sequence). The CDR3 is made up of 12 amino acids. The CDR3 nucleotides are TGTGCCAGCAGCTTATGGGTGCAGGGCTACACCTTC. Translated, it gives CASSLWVQGYTF.

This clonotype has ten or more counts. The chain recombines TRBV20-1 with TRBJ2-5; D call uncertain. This CDR3 spans 13 amino acids. CDR1 and CDR2 (germline): DFQATT, SNEGSKA (reference sequence). Trimming cost V 0 bases and J 2 bases, with 7 bases left between them. The CDR3 is CSARESSQETQYF. The DNA of the CDR3 is TGCAGTGCTAGAGAAAGTTCGCAAGAGACCCAGTACTTC.

This clonotype appeared a few times. The chain's CDR3 is CASSPQGANVLTF. DNA of the CDR3: TGTGCCAGCAGCCCCCAGGGGGCCAACGTCCTGACTTTC. V usage is TRBV7-2 and J usage is TRBJ2-6; D not resolved. The ends were cut back, 5 bases at V and 4 bases at J, with 6 bases in the middle. CDR3 length: 13 amino acids. The germline CDR1 and CDR2 sequences are SGHTA and FQGNSA.

To note about this clonotype: This clone may be a read error of a much larger clone one base away. J is TRBJ2-2 and V is TRBV28; 7 bases are shared with TRBD1. Germline V gene data show CDR1 as MDHEN and CDR2 as SYDVKM. This CDR3 is built from 14 residues. CDR3 in DNA: TGTGCTTTGACAGGGAAACCGAACACCGGGGAGCTGTTTTTT. Its translation is CALTGKPNTGELFF.

This clonotype was seen many times. This sequence joins TRBV7-2 and TRBJ2-1, with D unclear. V lost 2 bases, J lost 8 bases, and 7 bases lay in between. CDR3 length: 12 amino acids. Per the germline V gene, CDR1 is SGHTA and CDR2 is FQGNSA. CDR3 sequence reads: CASSLPQDEQFF. CDR3 sequence (DNA): TGTGCCAGCAGCTTACCCCAGGATGAGCAGTTCTTC.

This chain links TRBV24-1 with TRBJ1-5, with 12 nucleotides matching TRBD1. V gave up 4 bases and J gave up 5 bases; unmatched junction bases: 2. This CDR3 contains 15 residues. Germline V CDR1 and CDR2: KGHDR, SFDVKD. CDR3 nucleotide sequence: TGTGCCACCAGTGAGGGACAGGGGGCATATCAGCCCCAGCATTTT. Its translation: CATSEGQGAYQPQHF.

This clonotype was recorded a few times. The chain employs TRBV4-2 and TRBJ1-2; a possible D gene is TRBD1 (6 bases). The V end lost 0 bases, the J end lost 4 bases, and 12 bases lay between the germline ends. Germline V gene lookup returns CDR1 LGHNA and CDR2 YNFKEQ. The CDR3 totals 15 residues. DNA for the CDR3: TGTGCCAGCAGCCAAGAAGGACAGCCATTCTATGGCTACACCTTC. Translated: CASSQEGQPFYGYTF.

This chain uses TRBV12-3 or TRBV12-4 with TRBJ2-6; possibly TRBD2 for D (6 bases). The CDR3 consists of 14 residues. With 11 bases removed from V and 2 bases from J, the gap between germline ends came to 13 bases. CDR3 protein: CALKEGTGANVLTF. CDR3 in DNA: TGTGCCCTTAAGGAGGGGACTGGGGCCAACGTCCTGACTTTC.

The sample holds many counts of this clonotype. DNA of the CDR3: TGTGCCAGCAGTTACTCTTCGGGGGCGTCGGGAAAACTGTTTTTT. It codes for CASSYSSGASGKLFF. V is TRBV6-5 and J is TRBJ1-4; D is possibly TRBD1 (6 bases). Per germline, CDR1 MNHEY and CDR2 SVGAGI. This CDR3 is 15 amino acids long. Trimming took 0 bases from V and 10 from J, leaving 15 bases between them.